The clone carrying this T cell receptor (beta chain) showed up just once. V lost 4 bases, J lost 5 bases, and 11 bases stayed unmatched. Germline V gene sequence: CDR1 SGHKS, CDR2 YYEKEE (reference sequence). There are 16 residues in the CDR3. Cohort assignment relied on participant-reported clinical history. The source of the sample is a study of blood T cell repertoires in COVID-19. The authors' processing: Reference gene primer amplification yielded estimated nucleated cell counts. Here immunoSEQ multiplex PCR was the method, and the copy in TCRdb shows in-frame clones only, minus some. D and trimming come from the DNA, and the V and J calls and clone size come from that table. This sample yields about 170,000 clones, of which 79% are seen a single time; around a fifth belongs to the top ten.

This sequence joins TRBV5-5 and TRBJ1-5, with TRBD1 matching 8 bases. The TCR was taken from a woman in her sixties or seventies in a cohort exposed to, infected with or recovered from COVID-19 (not recorded which). The sample comprised PBMCs or T cells enriched from blood (not recorded which). As DNA, the CDR3 is TGTGCCAGCAGCCCGACGGGACAGGTAATCGATCAGCCCCAGCATTTT. Translated: CASSPTGQVIDQPQHF.